The clone carrying this TCR beta chain was counted a few times. Unique molecular identifiers were used to barcode this TCRbeta library. One entry per CDR3 protein results from TCRdb running MiXCR on the PCR reads. The sample yields approximately 350,000 distinct CDR3 sequences, 10% to 15% seen once. The data were taken from a study of T-cell reconstitution after alpha-beta-depleted transplantation in children. V lost 8 bases to trimming and J lost 4 bases; unmatched junction nucleotides: 7. The CDR3 runs 14 residues. The germline V gene has CDR1 ENHRY and CDR2 SYGVKD. The sample here was PBMCs, taken from the stem cell graft. The receptor comes from a human donor who donated a stem cell graft to a child with Fanconi anemia. This chain joins TRBV10-3 and TRBJ1-5; 8 bases match TRBD1. CDR3 DNA sequence: TGTGCCATCGGAGGGGACAGGCTAAATCAGCCCCAGCATTTT. Its translation: CAIGGDRLNQPQHF.